Shown below are 11 T cell receptor beta chains from a single sample sequenced in a study of cytomegalovirus exposure and HLA in healthy donors listed by TCRdb under 2017. Preparation of the library involved the immunoSEQ multiplex PCR assay. The multiplex PCR relied on a mix of 60 forward primers for TCR Vbeta segments and 13 reverse primers for TCR Jbeta segments. Drawn from immuneACCESS, this table holds only the in-frame rearrangements with V and J called that TCRdb kept. Clones are partly lost; checked studies trace under half to an unresolved V gene and leave the rest unexplained. The sample contains approximately 180,000 clones, approximately 70% of them found a single time. The top ten clones comprise 1.5% to 2% of the sample. Sequencing used PBMCs. The source of these receptors is a woman in her thirties in good health and CMV-seronegative.

The chain has TRBV10-1 and TRBJ2-1; no clear D gene. Germline CDR1 and CDR2: WNHNN and SYGVQD (reference sequence). V lost 5 bases to trimming and J lost 7 bases, with 9 bases between them. CDR3 size: 12 residues. In DNA form, the CDR3 reads TGCGCCAGCAGTTTTACTACTAATGAGCAGTTCTTC. Translation: CASSFTTNEQFF.

V is TRBV9 and J is TRBJ2-2, with TRBD1 matching over 7 bases. The ends lost 0 bases at V and 0 bases at J; junction bases unmatched: 20. Germline V CDR1 and CDR2: SGDLS, YYNGEE. This CDR3 comprises 22 residues. CDR3 sequence: CASSVALFPPSEGATNTGELFF. DNA of the CDR3: TGTGCCAGCAGCGTAGCTCTCTTTCCCCCCAGCGAGGGGGCTACGAACACCGGGGAGCTGTTTTTT.

The V and J genes are TRBV6-1 and TRBJ1-1, with a weak D call TRBD1 (6 bases). This CDR3 spans 12 amino acids. Germline V lookup: CDR1 MNHNS, CDR2 SASEGT. Trimming stripped 8 bases from V and 8 bases from J, with 15 bases between. The DNA of the CDR3 is TGTGCCAGCCGGCGGGAGGGGGGCGAAGCTTTCTTT. Protein: CASRREGGEAFF.

The chain uses TRBV5-1 and TRBJ2-5, with D possibly being TRBD2 (6 bases). CDR1 SGHRS and CDR2 YFSETQ come from the germline V gene. The CDR3 has 15 amino acids. Trimming shortened V by 4 bases and J by 5 bases, and 18 bases separated the two germline ends. CDR3 protein: CASSHIPGREETQYF. The DNA for the CDR3 is TGCGCCAGCAGCCATATACCGGGACGGGAGGAGACCCAGTACTTC.

The V gene is TRBV2, the J gene TRBJ2-7, with 10 nucleotides matching TRBD1. Germline values: CDR1 SNHLY, CDR2 FYNNEI. The CDR3 consists of 15 residues. The junction had 8 bases not matched to a gene; V was cut back by 6 bases and J by 3 bases. The CDR3 reads CASRKDRGPFYEQYF. CDR3 DNA: TGTGCCAGCAGGAAAGACAGGGGGCCATTCTACGAGCAGTACTTC.

The genes are TRBV5-8 and TRBJ1-5; 8 nucleotides align to TRBD1. CDR1 and CDR2 (germline): SGHTS, YDEGEE. CDR3 length equals 15 residues. J gave up 3 bases and V 4 bases, and 6 bases lay outside the gene matches. DNA of the CDR3: TGTGCCAGCAGCCAATACAGGGGGATCAATCAGCCCCAGCATTTT. Its protein product is CASSQYRGINQPQHF.

The table lists this clone with a count of one. This chain connects TRBV29-1 to TRBJ1-3; D gene uncertain. Trimming took 4 bases from V and 2 from J, leaving 9 bases between them. The germline V gene encodes CDR1 SQVTM and CDR2 ANQGSEA. The CDR3 is 13 amino acids. As DNA, the CDR3 is TGCAGCGTTGTGTTGTCAGCTGGAAACACCATATATTTT. Residues: CSVVLSAGNTIYF.

The chain joins TRBV7-3 to TRBJ2-2; 16 bases line up with TRBD2. The J segment lost 5 bases and the V segment lost 4 bases, leaving 1 base of the junction unmatched. The CDR3 is 16 residues long. In germline, CDR1 is SGHTA, CDR2 FQGTGA. The CDR3 nucleotides read TGTGCCAGCAGCTCGGGACTAGCGGGGGGGACCGGGGAGCTGTTTTTT. Its protein product is CASSSGLAGGTGELFF.

This sequence joins TRBV18 and TRBJ1-1; 7 bases agree with TRBD1. The V and J ends lost 3 bases and 1 base, in that order; junction bases with no gene match: 8. Germline V gene sequence: CDR1 KGHSH, CDR2 LQKENI. The CDR3 extends over 16 amino acids. CDR3 amino acids: CASSPNYDRANTEAFF. The CDR3, as DNA: TGTGCCAGCTCACCCAATTACGACAGGGCGAACACTGAAGCTTTCTTT. Looking up the rest from reference TRBV18 and TRBJ1-1 gives the full variable domain: NAGVMQNPRHLVRRRGQEARLRCSPMKGHSHVYWYRQLPEEGLKFMVYLQKENIIDESGMPKERFSAEFPKEGPSILRIQQVVRGDSAAYFCASSPNYDRANTEAFFGQGTRLTVV.

This chain connects TRBV5-4 to TRBJ2-3; perhaps TRBD2 as D (7 bases). The V gene's germline CDR1 is SGHNT and CDR2 YYREEE (reference sequence). V lost 5 bases and J 4 bases, leaving 8 bases between the germline ends. This CDR3 comprises 12 residues. The CDR3 here is CASRGGPDTQYF. The CDR3 bases are TGTGCCAGCAGGGGGGGGCCAGATACGCAGTATTTT.

This clone was counted only a few times. J is TRBJ2-7 and V is TRBV5-1; 12 bases are shared with TRBD1. Germline V gives CDR1 SGHRS, CDR2 YFSETQ. The CDR3 runs to 18 residues. The V gene end was trimmed by 0 bases and the J gene end by 3 bases; junction bases not matched to a gene: 10. CDR3 residues: CASSLAGTGGAWGYEQYF. The CDR3 nucleotides read TGCGCCAGCAGCTTGGCGGGGACAGGGGGCGCTTGGGGCTACGAGCAGTACTTC.